The 30 T cell receptor beta chains below were found in one sample sequenced in a study of response to subunit inactivated influenza vaccine. TCRdb reprocessed the RT-PCR reads via MiXCR and lists one record per CDR3 protein. In the table there are approximately 520,000 distinct CDR3 sequences, around 25% of which are singletons. This material consisted of CD4+ T cells sorted from PBMCs, taken 5 days after vaccination. These receptor sequences come from a man between 45 and 60 years old who received an inactivated influenza vaccine.

This clonotype was recorded many times. The rearrangement uses TRBV20-1 and TRBJ2-7; D is unresolved. CDR1 is DFQATT, CDR2 SNEGSKA, per germline (reference sequence). With 3 bases removed from V and 4 bases from J, the gap between germline ends came to 10 bases. The CDR3 is 12 amino acids. CDR3 amino acids: CSASAPSYEQYF. The DNA of the CDR3 is TGCAGTGCTAGTGCCCCCTCGTACGAGCAGTACTTC.

V is TRBV7-2 and J is TRBJ2-7; D ambiguous. CDR1 SGHTA and CDR2 FQGNSA come from the germline V gene. With 3 bases removed from V and 2 bases from J, the gap between germline ends came to 11 bases. The CDR3 length is 14 residues. The CDR3 sequence: CASSFSSAAYEQYF. The DNA for the CDR3 is TGTGCCAGCAGCTTCAGTTCTGCGGCCTACGAGCAGTACTTC.

The J gene is TRBJ2-7, the V gene TRBV19; D is undetermined. CDR3 size: 14 residues. Germline V lookup: CDR1 LNHDA, CDR2 SQIVND (reference sequence). The ends were cut back, 4 bases at V and 2 bases at J, with 12 bases in the middle. This chain's CDR3 is CASSTNDKTYEQYF. CDR3 in DNA: TGTGCCAGTAGTACCAACGACAAGACCTACGAGCAGTACTTC.

The sample holds a few counts of this clonotype. The J gene is TRBJ2-7, the V gene TRBV15; D is perhaps TRBD2 (6 bases). The CDR3 is 17 amino acids. Germline loops: CDR1 LNHNV, CDR2 YYDKDF (reference sequence). V dropped 6 bases and J dropped 0 bases, with 21 bases sitting between them. DNA of the CDR3: TGTGCCACCAGGCACGATTCCTGGGACTTCAGCTCCTACGAGCAGTACTTC. Translated, it gives CATRHDSWDFSSYEQYF.

The chain carries TRBV24-1 and TRBJ2-1, with 7 bases that match TRBD1. The germline gives CDR1 KGHDR, CDR2 SFDVKD. This CDR3 is 16 amino acids long. The J segment lost 2 bases and the V segment lost 3 bases, leaving 6 bases of the junction unmatched. For the CDR3, the DNA is TGTGCCACCAGTGATGTACAGGGGCCGACCTACAATGAGCAGTTCTTC. Its translation is CATSDVQGPTYNEQFF.

The chain carries TRBV3-1 and TRBJ1-1, with no clear D. The CDR3 contains 17 residues. The germline gives CDR1 LGHDT, CDR2 YNNKEL (reference sequence). Trimming removed 0 bases at V and 8 bases at J, with 22 bases between. CDR3 sequence reads: CASSQDGTLVGNQEAFF. CDR3 DNA: TGTGCCAGCAGCCAAGATGGAACCCTGGTGGGAAACCAAGAAGCTTTCTTT.

The rearrangement joins TRBV9 to TRBJ2-7; D tentatively fits TRBD1 or TRBD2 (5 bases each). Germline CDR1 SGDLS, CDR2 YYNGEE. The CDR3 is made up of 14 amino acids. Trimming took off 0 bases at V and 2 bases at J, with 9 bases between the two ends. The CDR3 DNA reads as TGTGCCAGCAGCGTAGCGGTGGGGGCCTACGAGCAGTACTTC. The encoded protein is CASSVAVGAYEQYF.

This clonotype was observed a handful of times. The chain carries TRBV12-3 or TRBV12-4 and TRBJ1-6; D perhaps matches TRBD1 (6 bases). Trimming removed 8 bases from V and 2 bases from J, with 13 bases in between. The CDR3 has 15 amino acids. As DNA, the CDR3 is TGTGCCAGCCAAGACAGGCGCACCTATAATTCACCCCTCCACTTT. Translating it yields CASQDRRTYNSPLHF.

The V and J genes are TRBV5-1 and TRBJ2-3; D is unresolved. The CDR3 is 15 residues long. Per germline, CDR1 SGHRS and CDR2 YFSETQ. V was shortened by 0 bases and J by 0 bases, with 8 bases between the two germline ends. CDR3 protein: CASSLVVRSTDTQYF. CDR3 coding DNA: TGCGCCAGCAGCTTGGTGGTACGAAGCACAGATACGCAGTATTTT.

The rearrangement uses TRBV7-2 and TRBJ1-2; TRBD1 agrees at 7 bases. The CDR3 has 13 amino acids. V dropped 5 bases and J dropped 8; count of bases not matched to a gene: 8. CDR1 is SGHTA and CDR2 is FQGNSA in the germline V gene. This chain's CDR3 is CASSEQDRTGYTF. CDR3 sequence (DNA): TGTGCCAGCAGCGAACAGGACAGGACGGGCTACACCTTC.

The V and J genes are TRBV27 and TRBJ2-1; D perhaps matches TRBD2 (6 bases). CDR3 size: 16 residues. Between the trimmed V and J ends, which lost 6 bases and 0 bases, there was a span of 15 bases. Germline CDR1 MNHEY, CDR2 SMNVEV (reference sequence). CDR3: CASSRAGGPSYNEQFF. CDR3 in DNA: TGTGCCAGCAGCCGTGCCGGGGGACCCTCCTACAATGAGCAGTTCTTC.

This clonotype was detected many times. The genes are TRBV20-1 and TRBJ2-1; D call uncertain. CDR3 length: 18 residues. Germline CDR1 reads DFQATT; CDR2 reads SNEGSKA (reference sequence). Trimming removed 1 base at V and 2 bases at J, with 21 bases between. CDR3 DNA: TGCAGTGCTAGAGTCATTCCCGGCGGTGGAGAGGCCTACAATGAGCAGTTCTTC. It encodes CSARVIPGGGEAYNEQFF.

This clonotype was observed a few times. The V gene is TRBV24-1, the J gene TRBJ2-2; no reliable D call. Germline V gene data show CDR1 as KGHDR and CDR2 as SFDVKD. V was shortened by 7 bases and J by 7 bases, with 15 bases between the two germline ends. CDR3 size: 14 residues. The CDR3, as DNA: TGTGCCACCAGATCCCTCCGTTCGGGCGGGGAGCTGTTTTTT. Translation: CATRSLRSGGELFF.

This clonotype was picked up a small number of times. The chain recombines TRBV6-2 or TRBV6-3 with TRBJ1-2; 11 positions match TRBD1. J lost 2 bases, V lost 5 bases, and 4 bases had no gene match. From germline, CDR1 is MNHEY and CDR2 SVGEGT. The length of the CDR3 is 15 residues. Here the CDR3 DNA reads TGTGCCAGCAGTCGACGGACAGGGGGCAACTATGGCTACACCTTC. This codes for CASSRRTGGNYGYTF.

The V call is TRBV5-6, the J call TRBJ2-1; 8 nucleotides match TRBD2. V shed 1 base and J 8 bases; nucleotides not matched to a gene: 5. CDR3 length equals 14 residues. Germline loops: CDR1 SGHDT, CDR2 YYEEEE. The CDR3 here is CASSLISGGHEQFF. The CDR3 bases are TGTGCCAGCAGCTTGATATCGGGGGGGCATGAGCAGTTCTTC.

This sequence joins TRBV4-1 and TRBJ2-3; D not certain. V was pared by 1 base and J by 4 bases, with 12 bases between. Germline CDR1 is MGHRA and CDR2 is YSYEKL. CDR3 length equals 15 residues. CDR3: CASSQGLAVADTQYF. CDR3 nucleotide sequence: TGCGCCAGCAGCCAAGGACTGGCCGTGGCAGATACGCAGTATTTT.

The V and J genes are TRBV2 and TRBJ1-4, with 7 nucleotides matching TRBD1. Germline V CDR1 and CDR2: SNHLY, FYNNEI. Trimming took 7 bases from V and 3 from J; bases not matched to a gene: 11. This CDR3 spans 16 amino acids. The DNA for the CDR3 is TGTGCCAGCACCACTAGCAGACAGGGATCTAATGAAAAACTGTTTTTT. It encodes CASTTSRQGSNEKLFF.

The rearrangement links TRBV20-1 to TRBJ1-1; TRBD1 aligns across 11 bases. The V gene's germline CDR1 is DFQATT and CDR2 SNEGSKA (reference sequence). V lost 0 bases, J lost 1 base, and 13 bases stayed unmatched. CDR3 length equals 19 residues. CDR3 residues: CSARDPGQGARNWNTEAFF. The CDR3 DNA sequence: TGCAGTGCTAGAGATCCCGGACAGGGGGCGAGAAATTGGAACACTGAAGCTTTCTTT.

The chain joins TRBV11-2 to TRBJ2-6; no definite D call. This CDR3 region has 18 residues. Germline V gene sequence: CDR1 SGHAT, CDR2 FQNNGV. V lost 3 bases to trimming and J lost 2 bases, with 17 bases between them. The CDR3 DNA follows: TGTGCCAGCAGCTTCACTACACCCGGATCTACTGGGGCCAACGTCCTGACTTTC. It specifies CASSFTTPGSTGANVLTF.

J is TRBJ2-4 and V is TRBV18; D gene unclear. The V gene lost 0 bases and the J gene lost 0 bases, with 12 bases spanning the gap. The CDR3 loop spans 17 amino acids. The V gene's germline CDR1 is KGHSH and CDR2 LQKENI. CDR3 nucleotides: TGTGCCAGCTCACCACCTAAACTGCACAGAGCCAAAAACATTCAGTACTTC. Protein product: CASSPPKLHRAKNIQYF.

This chain connects TRBV7-2 to TRBJ2-3, with D possibly being TRBD1 (5 bases). Germline lookup yields CDR1 SGHTA and CDR2 FQGNSA. The CDR3 spans 15 residues. Trimming took 6 bases from V and 0 from J, leaving 13 bases between them. The DNA for the CDR3 is TGTGCCAGCAGTCCTAGACAGCTCAGCACAGATACGCAGTATTTT. Amino acid sequence: CASSPRQLSTDTQYF.

V and J are TRBV20-1 and TRBJ2-7; D gene ambiguous. CDR3 length equals 13 residues. V lost 7 bases and J 3 bases, leaving 16 bases between the germline ends. Germline lookup yields CDR1 DFQATT and CDR2 SNEGSKA (reference sequence). The CDR3 spells CSGTDSAYYEQYF. The CDR3 coding sequence is TGCAGTGGCACCGACTCCGCCTACTACGAGCAGTACTTC.

The rearrangement joins TRBV6-1 to TRBJ1-1; D unclear. Germline-derived CDR1 and CDR2 are MNHNS and SASEGT. V was pared by 0 bases and J by 3 bases, with 8 bases between. CDR3 size: 14 residues. The CDR3 is CASSEALGDTEAFF. CDR3 coding DNA: TGTGCCAGCAGTGAAGCTCTCGGGGACACTGAAGCTTTCTTT.

This clonotype was seen a handful of times. For the CDR3, the DNA is TGTGCCAGCAGCGTAGCATCGGGAGGGCCGGGAGATACGCAGTATTTT. Its translation is CASSVASGGPGDTQYF. This sequence joins TRBV9 and TRBJ2-3, with 8 bases identical to TRBD2. This CDR3 region has 16 residues. Germline loops: CDR1 SGDLS, CDR2 YYNGEE. V shed 0 bases, J shed 5 bases, and the junction held 8 bases outside the gene matches.

This clonotype appeared a few times. The chain combines TRBV9 with TRBJ2-5; D remains ambiguous. Germline V gene sequence: CDR1 SGDLS, CDR2 YYNGEE. CDR3 length: 14 residues. Trimming removed 0 bases at V and 5 bases at J, with 11 bases between. The CDR3 is CASSVAYAGETQYF. The CDR3 region has the DNA TGTGCCAGCAGCGTAGCTTACGCTGGGGAGACCCAGTACTTC.

In this sample, this clonotype turned up many times. The chain couples TRBV20-1 to TRBJ2-3, with 7 nucleotides matching TRBD2. This CDR3 spans 13 amino acids. CDR1 and CDR2 from the germline V gene are DFQATT and SNEGSKA (reference sequence). Losses at the gene ends were 6 bases for V and 4 bases for J; bases not matched to a gene: 7. CDR3 protein: CSAGWGGADTQYF. CDR3 in DNA: TGCAGTGCCGGGTGGGGGGGGGCAGATACGCAGTATTTT.

This clonotype has at least ten counts. The V call is TRBV6-2 or TRBV6-3, the J call TRBJ2-1, with D perhaps TRBD2 (5 bases). Germline CDR1 is MNHEY and CDR2 is SVGEGT. The CDR3 has 13 amino acids. V lost 0 bases to trimming and J lost 7 bases, with 7 bases between them. CDR3 region: CASSYSRVNEQFF. CDR3 coding DNA: TGTGCCAGCAGTTACTCGCGGGTTAATGAGCAGTTCTTC.

This clonotype was recorded at least ten times. The chain employs TRBV29-1 and TRBJ2-5, with 8 positions matching TRBD2. This CDR3 comprises 13 residues. Germline values: CDR1 SQVTM, CDR2 ANQGSEA. V was clipped by 4 bases and J by 5 bases; unmatched bases: 6. CDR3 sequence: CSVGGLGQETQYF. Written as DNA, the CDR3 is TGCAGCGTTGGGGGACTAGGTCAGGAGACCCAGTACTTC.

Only a few counts were recorded for this clonotype. The chain has TRBV20-1 and TRBJ2-7; tentative D call: TRBD2 (5 bases). CDR3 size: 15 residues. Germline V gene sequence: CDR1 DFQATT, CDR2 SNEGSKA (reference sequence). The V end lost 0 bases, the J end lost 3 bases, and 15 bases lay between the germline ends. CDR3 sequence: CSARDRVGGYYEQYF. The CDR3 nucleotides read TGCAGTGCTAGAGATAGGGTAGGAGGATACTACGAGCAGTACTTC.

V gene TRBV12-3 or TRBV12-4 combines with J gene TRBJ2-4; D is unresolved. CDR3 length equals 14 residues. Trimming removed 5 bases at V and 7 bases at J, with 15 bases between. For the CDR3, the DNA is TGTGCCAGCAGTGTACAGTGGTTGGAGAACATTCAGTACTTC. It translates to CASSVQWLENIQYF.